The 24 T cell receptor beta chains below all came from one sample that was sequenced in a study of blood T cell repertoires in COVID-19. Generated by immunoSEQ multiplex PCR, the TCRdb table keeps only in-frame clones and is missing some. Among some 100,000 clones listed, more than 90% were seen once. What was sequenced was peripheral blood. The receptors here all came from a man in his 70s with acute or convalescent COVID-19.

V gene TRBV4-3 combines with J gene TRBJ2-3; 9 positions match TRBD2. The CDR3 contains 15 residues. Germline CDR1 is LGHNA and CDR2 is YSLEER. V was clipped by 3 bases and J by 3 bases; unmatched bases: 4. Written as DNA, the CDR3 is TGCGCCAGCAGCCACTATAGCGGGAGTACAGATACGCAGTATTTT. Translation gives CASSHYSGSTDTQYF.

The V call is TRBV19, the J call TRBJ2-7; TRBD2 is a possible D gene (5 bases). This CDR3 contains 16 residues. V was trimmed by 4 bases and J by 7 bases, leaving 23 bases between them. Germline-derived CDR1 and CDR2 are LNHDA and SQIVND (reference sequence). The DNA for the CDR3 is TGTGCCAGTAGTACCCCCGTCGAGGATCCCTCGGGGGAGCAGTACTTC. Translated, it gives CASSTPVEDPSGEQYF.

The CDR3 sequence: CASSVRGQGYEQYF. In DNA, the CDR3 is TGTGCCAGTTCCGTACGGGGACAGGGTTACGAGCAGTACTTC. The chain has TRBV19 and TRBJ2-7, with 9 bases aligning to TRBD1. This CDR3 comprises 14 residues. Germline lookup yields CDR1 LNHDA and CDR2 SQIVND (reference sequence). After removal of 8 bases from V and 4 bases from J, the junction contained 9 bases not matched to a gene.

In DNA, the CDR3 is TGCGCCAGCAGCCAAGCTCCCGTGGGACTTTACGAGCAGTACTTC. Translated: CASSQAPVGLYEQYF. The chain links TRBV5-1 to TRBJ2-7, with D possibly being TRBD2 (6 bases). This CDR3 comprises 15 residues. Deletions cut 4 bases from V and 4 bases from J, with 18 bases between. Germline V gene sequence: CDR1 SGHRS, CDR2 YFSETQ.

The chain employs TRBV4-2 and TRBJ1-5; D is undetermined. This CDR3 contains 15 residues. Germline V CDR1 and CDR2: LGHNA, YNFKEQ. Trimming took 1 base from V and 0 from J, leaving 7 bases between them. The CDR3: CASSQVQDSNQPQHF. The CDR3 DNA sequence: TGTGCCAGCAGCCAAGTCCAGGATAGCAATCAGCCCCAGCATTTT.

The chain has TRBV4-2 and TRBJ1-1; a weak D match, TRBD1 (5 bases). The CDR3 length is 15 residues. The V gene lost 3 bases and the J gene lost 1 base, with 12 bases spanning the gap. Germline loops: CDR1 LGHNA, CDR2 YNFKEQ. As DNA, the CDR3 is TGTGCCAGCAGCCAGGAAGTAGGACAGAACACTGAAGCTTTCTTT. It is translated as CASSQEVGQNTEAFF.

This chain connects TRBV18 to TRBJ2-7; tentative D call: TRBD2 (6 bases). Trimming removed 3 bases from V and 4 bases from J, with 25 bases in between. CDR1 and CDR2 (germline): KGHSH, LQKENI. This CDR3 comprises 18 residues. CDR3 sequence reads: CASSPLAGGYGPGYEQYF. The CDR3 coding sequence is TGTGCCAGCTCACCCTTAGCTGGAGGGTACGGCCCTGGGTACGAGCAGTACTTC.

This chain links TRBV7-8 with TRBJ2-6, with 11 bases that match TRBD1. Trimming removed 5 bases from V and 0 bases from J; junction bases left unmatched: 6. Germline V gene data show CDR1 as SGHVS and CDR2 as FQNEAQ. The CDR3 loop spans 18 amino acids. The CDR3 DNA reads TGTGCCAGCAGCCCCTGGACAGGGGGCTCCTCTGGGGCCAACGTCCTGACTTTC. Amino acid sequence: CASSPWTGGSSGANVLTF.

The gene calls are TRBV28 and TRBJ2-1, with 7 bases aligning to TRBD2. The V gene's germline CDR1 is MDHEN and CDR2 SYDVKM. This CDR3 spans 14 amino acids. Unmatched junction bases numbered 8, after V lost 8 bases and J lost 4 bases. The CDR3 spells CASGGLGGYNEQFF. The CDR3 nucleotides are TGTGCCAGCGGCGGACTAGGAGGATACAATGAGCAGTTCTTC.

The chain joins TRBV12-5 to TRBJ2-5; maybe TRBD2 (6 bases). Germline CDR1 and CDR2: LGHNT and FRNRAP. V lost 3 bases and J lost 4, with 15 bases in between. The CDR3 is 15 amino acids. The chain's CDR3 is CASGLSGIGGETQYF. The CDR3 DNA sequence: TGTGCTAGTGGTTTATCAGGAATCGGGGGAGAGACCCAGTACTTC.

The chain combines TRBV7-8 with TRBJ1-1, with D possibly matching TRBD1 (6 bases). The CDR3 totals 19 residues. Germline V gene data show CDR1 as SGHVS and CDR2 as FQNEAQ. V lost 0 bases and J lost 1, with 21 bases in between. The CDR3 loop reads CASSLALEWQGLPNTEAFF. The CDR3 DNA reads TGTGCCAGCAGCTTAGCCCTCGAATGGCAGGGGTTACCGAACACTGAAGCTTTCTTT. Full variable domain (rest looked up from reference TRBV7-8 and TRBJ1-1): GAGVSQSPRYKVAKRGQDVALRCDPISGHVSLFWYQQALGQGPEFLTYFQNEAQLDKSGLPSDRFFAERPEGSVSTLKIQRTQQEDSAVYLCASSLALEWQGLPNTEAFFGQGTRLTVV.

The V gene is TRBV10-3, the J gene TRBJ2-7, with 7 nucleotides matching TRBD1. CDR3 length: 15 amino acids. Germline loops: CDR1 ENHRY, CDR2 SYGVKD. Germline trimming cut 7 bases from V and 4 bases from J; bases unmatched to any gene: 13. This CDR3 reads CAINDGTVLAYEQYF. The CDR3 bases are TGTGCCATCAATGATGGGACAGTTCTAGCTTACGAGCAGTACTTC.

This chain uses TRBV14 with TRBJ1-4; D ambiguous. Germline V gene data show CDR1 as SGHDN and CDR2 as FVKESK. Deletions cut 1 base from V and 2 bases from J, with 11 bases between. The CDR3 sequence is 16 residues long. The CDR3 sequence is CASSQVQAATNEKLFF. The CDR3 region has the DNA TGTGCCAGCAGCCAAGTGCAGGCAGCCACTAATGAAAAACTGTTTTTT.

The rearrangement joins TRBV19 to TRBJ1-1, with a weak D call TRBD1 (5 bases). The CDR3 loop spans 16 amino acids. Germline assignment: CDR1 LNHDA and CDR2 SQIVND (reference sequence). Deletions cut 1 base from V and 0 bases from J, with 12 bases between. As DNA, the CDR3 is TGTGCCAGTAGTATAGGGGCAGGGAACTTGAACACTGAAGCTTTCTTT. It is translated as CASSIGAGNLNTEAFF.

This chain joins TRBV12-2 and TRBJ2-2; the DNA was not compared with TRBD1, the D call given in the table. TRBV12-2 is termed a pseudogene. CDR3 length equals 13 residues. The CDR3 bases are TGTGCAAGTCGCTCTTTAGGGGCCGGGGAGCTGTTTTTT. This gives the protein CASRSLGAGELFF.

The chain links TRBV7-6 to TRBJ2-1; TRBD2 is a possible D gene (5 bases). The CDR3 is made up of 14 amino acids. Trimming pared 1 base from V and 9 bases from J, leaving 13 bases between. CDR1 is SGHVS, CDR2 FNYEAQ, per germline. CDR3 sequence (DNA): TGTGCCAGCAGCTTAGAGAGGGTAATGGGTGAGCAGTTCTTC. The encoded protein is CASSLERVMGEQFF.

The rearrangement links TRBV5-4 to TRBJ2-2, with 8 nucleotides matching TRBD1. Germline CDR1 and CDR2: SGHNT and YYREEE (reference sequence). J was trimmed by 10 bases and V by 4 bases; bases with no gene match: 6. The CDR3 has 13 amino acids. For the CDR3, the DNA is TGTGCCAGCAGCCCCAGGGGGCGCGAGGAGCTGTTTTTT. It yields the protein CASSPRGREELFF.

The V gene is TRBV7-8, the J gene TRBJ2-5; 11 nucleotides align to TRBD2. The V gene end was trimmed by 1 base and the J gene end by 4 bases; junction bases not matched to a gene: 2. Germline assignment: CDR1 SGHVS and CDR2 FQNEAQ. The CDR3 extends over 15 amino acids. The CDR3 bases are TGTGCCAGCAGCTTAGGGGGACTAGCGGTAGAGACCCAGTACTTC. Its protein is CASSLGGLAVETQYF.

This chain links TRBV5-1 with TRBJ1-4; TRBD1 aligns across 8 bases. CDR1 is SGHRS, CDR2 YFSETQ, per germline. Losses at the gene ends were 4 bases for V and 6 bases for J; bases not matched to a gene: 5. This CDR3 contains 14 residues. CDR3 nucleotide sequence: TGCGCCAGCAGCCTGGGACAGGTCGATGAAAAACTGTTTTTT. Encoded protein: CASSLGQVDEKLFF. The entire variable domain, with the rest obtained from reference TRBV5-1 and TRBJ1-4, is as follows: KAGVTQTPRYLIKTRGQQVTLSCSPISGHRSVSWYQQTPGQGLQFLFEYFSETQRNKGNFPGRFSGRQFSNSRSEMNVSTLELGDSALYLCASSLGQVDEKLFFGSGTQLSVL.

The CDR3 reads CASRMGLLLYEQYF. The CDR3 DNA is TGTGCCAGCCGAATGGGACTACTTTTATACGAGCAGTACTTC. V and J are TRBV2 and TRBJ2-7, with 7 bases identical to TRBD2. Per the germline V gene, CDR1 is SNHLY and CDR2 is FYNNEI. This CDR3 comprises 14 residues. Germline trimming cut 8 bases from V and 4 bases from J; bases unmatched to any gene: 11.

This chain links TRBV9 with TRBJ2-2; D ambiguous. CDR1 and CDR2 (germline): SGDLS, YYNGEE. The V end lost 1 base, the J end lost 4 bases, and 11 bases lay between the germline ends. The CDR3 has 15 residues. For the CDR3, the DNA is TGTGCCAGCAGCGTAAGAGGCGCGAGCACCGGGGAGCTGTTTTTT. Translating gives CASSVRGASTGELFF.

This clone was seen only once. The rearrangement links TRBV6-5 to TRBJ2-7; 11 bases agree with TRBD2. CDR1 is MNHEY and CDR2 is SVGAGI in the germline V gene. CDR3 length: 15 amino acids. V shed 5 bases and J 4 bases; nucleotides not matched to a gene: 7. CDR3 nucleotides: TGTGCCAGCAGTCTAACGGGGACTAGCGGTTACGAGCAGTACTTC. It codes for CASSLTGTSGYEQYF.

This chain links TRBV6-5 with TRBJ2-3; 9 bases agree with TRBD1. The CDR3 sequence is 14 residues long. Germline values: CDR1 MNHEY, CDR2 SVGAGI. The ends lost 6 bases at V and 5 bases at J; junction bases unmatched: 6. The CDR3 sequence: CASSEDRGQDTQYF. The CDR3 DNA is TGTGCCAGCAGCGAGGACAGGGGTCAAGATACGCAGTATTTT.

This chain uses TRBV27 with TRBJ2-7; TRBD2 matches 7 bases. From germline, CDR1 is MNHEY and CDR2 SMNVEV (reference sequence). This CDR3 is built from 15 residues. The V gene end was trimmed by 3 bases and the J gene end by 0 bases; junction bases not matched to a gene: 5. The CDR3 here is CASSFRLADSYEQYF. Here the CDR3 DNA reads TGTGCCAGCAGTTTCCGGCTAGCGGACTCCTACGAGCAGTACTTC.